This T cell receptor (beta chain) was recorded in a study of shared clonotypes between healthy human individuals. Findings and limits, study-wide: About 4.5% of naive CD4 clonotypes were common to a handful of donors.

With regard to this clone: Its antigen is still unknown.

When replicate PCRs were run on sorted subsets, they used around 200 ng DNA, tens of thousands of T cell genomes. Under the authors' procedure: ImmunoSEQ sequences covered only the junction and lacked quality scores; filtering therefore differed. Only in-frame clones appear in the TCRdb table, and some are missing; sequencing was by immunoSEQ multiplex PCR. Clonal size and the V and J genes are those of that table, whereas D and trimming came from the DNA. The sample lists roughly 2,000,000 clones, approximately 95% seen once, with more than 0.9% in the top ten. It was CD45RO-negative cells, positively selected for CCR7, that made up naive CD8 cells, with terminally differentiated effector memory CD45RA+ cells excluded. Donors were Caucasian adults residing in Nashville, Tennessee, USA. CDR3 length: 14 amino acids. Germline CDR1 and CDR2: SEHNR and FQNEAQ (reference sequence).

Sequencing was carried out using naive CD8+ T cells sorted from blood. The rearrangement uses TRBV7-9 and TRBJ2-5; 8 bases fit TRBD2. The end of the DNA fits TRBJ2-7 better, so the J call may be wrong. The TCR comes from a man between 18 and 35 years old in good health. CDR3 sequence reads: CASSLIAGPREQYF. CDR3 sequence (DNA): TGTGCCAGCAGCTTAATAGCGGGACCACGCGAGCAGTACTTC.